Each of the 24 T cell receptor beta chains below was sequenced from the same sample in a study of T-cell reconstitution after alpha-beta-depleted transplantation in children. Unique molecular identifiers were used to barcode this TCRbeta library. TCRdb fed the PCR reads into MiXCR, producing one record per CDR3 protein. The data show roughly 120,000 distinct CDR3 sequences, 10% seen once. The specimen comprised PBMCs, sampled before TCRalphabeta/CD19-depleted stem cell transplant. These receptors originate from a boy between 2 and 10 years old with acute lymphoblastic leukemia, due to receive a stem cell transplant.

This clonotype was seen a few times. The chain has TRBV7-9 and TRBJ2-7; D possibly uses TRBD1 or TRBD2 (6 bases each). V shed 4 bases and J shed 3 bases, with 19 bases lying between them. In germline, CDR1 is SEHNR, CDR2 FQNEAQ (reference sequence). CDR3 length equals 16 residues. The CDR3 nucleotides are TGTGCCAGCAGCTCAGGGGACTGGCCCCTGCGCTACGAGCAGTACTTC. Translation gives CASSSGDWPLRYEQYF. Drawing the rest from reference TRBV7-9 and TRBJ2-7, the complete variable domain is DTGVSQNPRHKITKRGQNVTFRCDPISEHNRLYWYRQTLGQGPEFLTYFQNEAQLEKSRLLSDRFSAERPKGSFSTLEIQRTEQGDSAMYLCASSSGDWPLRYEQYFGPGTRLTVT.

This clonotype has a handful of counts. The chain uses TRBV3-1 and TRBJ2-7, with D hard to call. CDR3 size: 12 residues. V was trimmed by 1 base and J by 6 bases, leaving 7 bases between them. CDR1 and CDR2 from the germline V gene are LGHDT and YNNKEL (reference sequence). The CDR3 region has the DNA TGTGCCAGCAGCCAAGTTACCTCCGAGCAGTACTTC. This codes for CASSQVTSEQYF.

The chain employs TRBV25-1 and TRBJ2-7; D gene uncertain. V was shortened by 3 bases and J by 7 bases, with 7 bases between the two germline ends. The germline V gene encodes CDR1 MGHDK and CDR2 SYGVNS. The CDR3 runs 11 residues. Written as DNA, the CDR3 is TGTGCCAGCAGTGAGGGCTTTGAGCAGTACTTC. Translation gives CASSEGFEQYF.

In its sample, this clonotype was seen a few times. The chain is built from TRBV29-1 and TRBJ1-4; the D is unclear. The germline gives CDR1 SQVTM, CDR2 ANQGSEA. With 4 bases removed from V and 4 bases from J, the gap between germline ends came to 10 bases. The CDR3 is 13 residues long. In DNA form, the CDR3 reads TGCAGCGTTGCCTGGGGAGGTAATGAAAAACTGTTTTTT. Residues: CSVAWGGNEKLFF.

The V gene is TRBV4-2, the J gene TRBJ1-1, with unresolved D. The CDR3 has 14 residues. Deletions cut 1 base from V and 3 bases from J, with 9 bases between. Germline V CDR1 and CDR2: LGHNA, YNFKEQ. The CDR3 DNA reads as TGTGCCAGCAGCCAAGGGGGATCGGACACTGAAGCTTTCTTT. As protein: CASSQGGSDTEAFF.

This sequence joins TRBV20-1 and TRBJ2-3, with TRBD2 matching over 13 bases. J lost 3 bases, V lost 6 bases, and 21 bases had no gene match. The CDR3 length is 20 residues. Germline lookup yields CDR1 DFQATT and CDR2 SNEGSKA (reference sequence). The CDR3: CSAATPGLAGSSGWTDTQYF. Written as DNA, the CDR3 is TGCAGTGCCGCCACCCCGGGACTAGCGGGATCGTCCGGTTGGACAGATACGCAGTATTTT.

In this sample, this clonotype turned up a few times. The V call is TRBV5-1, the J call TRBJ1-4; TRBD1 is a possible D gene (6 bases). This CDR3 comprises 14 residues. V dropped 6 bases and J dropped 2 bases, with 11 bases sitting between them. The germline CDR1 and CDR2 sequences are SGHRS and YFSETQ. The CDR3 region is CASTSDSTNEKLFF. In DNA form, the CDR3 reads TGCGCCAGCACCTCGGACAGCACTAATGAAAAACTGTTTTTT. The full variable domain, with the rest looked up from reference TRBV5-1 and TRBJ1-4, is KAGVTQTPRYLIKTRGQQVTLSCSPISGHRSVSWYQQTPGQGLQFLFEYFSETQRNKGNFPGRFSGRQFSNSRSEMNVSTLELGDSALYLCASTSDSTNEKLFFGSGTQLSVL.

The chain has TRBV27 and TRBJ1-1; TRBD1 matches at 8 bases. The V segment lost 6 bases and the J segment 4 bases; nucleotides outside the gene matches: 7. The CDR3 spans 14 residues. CDR1 is MNHEY and CDR2 is SMNVEV in the germline V gene (reference sequence). The chain's CDR3 is CASSLSRGPTEAFF. In DNA form, the CDR3 reads TGTGCCAGCAGCCTTTCCAGGGGGCCCACTGAAGCTTTCTTT.

The J gene is TRBJ1-2, the V gene TRBV5-6; D is perhaps TRBD1 (6 bases). Trimming removed 2 bases at V and 8 bases at J, with 22 bases between. The CDR3 is made up of 16 amino acids. CDR1 is SGHDT, CDR2 YYEEEE, per germline. This chain's CDR3 is CASSLIDRGPIDGYTF. The CDR3 coding sequence is TGTGCCAGCAGCTTAATCGACCGGGGGCCAATTGACGGCTACACCTTC.

This clonotype was observed a handful of times. V is TRBV7-2 and J is TRBJ1-5, with D perhaps matching TRBD1 (5 bases). Germline lookup yields CDR1 SGHTA and CDR2 FQGNSA. The length of the CDR3 is 17 residues. The germline V and J ends were trimmed by 2 bases and 0 bases, with 14 bases remaining between them. The CDR3 spells CASSLMGTDHSNQPQHF. The CDR3 nucleotides read TGTGCCAGCAGCTTAATGGGGACCGACCATAGCAATCAGCCCCAGCATTTT.

This clonotype was seen only a few times. The V and J genes are TRBV12-3 or TRBV12-4 and TRBJ1-2; no clear D gene. The V end was cut by 5 bases, the J end by 8 bases, with 18 bases between. The CDR3 runs 14 residues. The DNA of the CDR3 is TGTGCCAGCAGTCCTGGACGTTCCCCGGCAGGCTACACCTTC. This gives the protein CASSPGRSPAGYTF.

This clonotype appeared many times. The J gene is TRBJ1-3, the V gene TRBV20-1, with D perhaps TRBD1 (5 bases). The germline gives CDR1 DFQATT, CDR2 SNEGSKA (reference sequence). The CDR3 totals 14 residues. With 3 bases removed from V and 2 bases from J, the gap between germline ends came to 11 bases. For the CDR3, the DNA is TGCAGTGCTAGTGTCGTGACAGCTGGAAACACCATATATTTT. This encodes CSASVVTAGNTIYF.

This clonotype was counted a few times. The chain employs TRBV30 and TRBJ2-4; maybe TRBD1 (6 bases). The CDR3 spans 16 residues. The germline V gene encodes CDR1 GTSNPN and CDR2 SVGIG (reference sequence). The V gene lost 0 bases and the J gene lost 3 bases, with 15 bases spanning the gap. CDR3: CAWSVPQTGLKNIQYF. The CDR3 bases are TGTGCCTGGAGTGTACCTCAAACAGGGCTCAAAAACATTCAGTACTTC.

The chain uses TRBV2 and TRBJ2-3; a possible D gene is TRBD2 (6 bases). CDR1 and CDR2 from the germline V gene are SNHLY and FYNNEI. The CDR3 is 15 amino acids. Trimming pared 4 bases from V and 4 bases from J, leaving 15 bases between. Here the CDR3 DNA reads TGTGCCAGCAGTGCGGGCGGGATGGACGCAGATACGCAGTATTTT. As protein: CASSAGGMDADTQYF.

This sequence joins TRBV27 and TRBJ1-2; 7 bases are shared with TRBD1. The CDR3 contains 14 residues. The ends lost 6 bases at V and 6 bases at J; junction bases unmatched: 10. CDR1 is MNHEY and CDR2 is SMNVEV in the germline V gene (reference sequence). This chain's CDR3 is CASRSRQGSDGYTF. As DNA, the CDR3 is TGTGCCAGCAGGAGCAGACAGGGATCCGATGGCTACACCTTC.

This clonotype was recorded at least ten times. The chain carries TRBV7-2 and TRBJ2-5; D not resolved. Trimming took 2 bases from V and 2 from J, leaving 6 bases between them. Germline-derived CDR1 and CDR2 are SGHTA and FQGNSA. The CDR3 extends over 13 amino acids. The CDR3 DNA sequence: TGTGCCAGCAGCTTAACACCACAAGAGACCCAGTACTTC. Amino acid sequence: CASSLTPQETQYF.

In its sample, this clonotype was seen many times. The chain is built from TRBV3-1 and TRBJ2-2; 8 bases fit TRBD2. Trimming at V came to 1 base and at J to 3 bases, leaving 4 bases not matched to a gene. Germline V gene data show CDR1 as LGHDT and CDR2 as YNNKEL (reference sequence). This CDR3 contains 16 residues. The CDR3 nucleotides read TGTGCCAGCAGCCAAGGGGTAGCGGGGCACACCGGGGAGCTGTTTTTT. It codes for CASSQGVAGHTGELFF.

The table lists this clonotype with a few counts. V is TRBV6-2 or TRBV6-3 and J is TRBJ1-5; D gene ambiguous. Germline V gives CDR1 MNHEY, CDR2 SVGEGT. The CDR3 has 15 residues. Trimming removed 6 bases from V and 2 bases from J, with 14 bases in between. CDR3 in amino acids: CASRLEPGGNQPQHF. The CDR3 DNA follows: TGTGCCAGCAGGCTCGAACCTGGGGGCAATCAGCCCCAGCATTTT.

J is TRBJ2-2 and V is TRBV5-1, with 11 bases aligning to TRBD2. Germline V gene lookup returns CDR1 SGHRS and CDR2 YFSETQ. CDR3 length: 15 residues. J was trimmed by 7 bases and V by 2 bases; bases with no gene match: 4. The CDR3 sequence is CASSLFLAGGGELFF. The CDR3 DNA reads TGCGCCAGCAGCTTATTCCTAGCGGGAGGCGGGGAGCTGTTTTTT.

This clonotype was observed a handful of times. The chain uses TRBV5-5 and TRBJ1-3, with no clear D. The germline V gene encodes CDR1 SGHKS and CDR2 YYEKEE (reference sequence). The ends were cut back, 0 bases at V and 2 bases at J, with 3 bases in the middle. The CDR3 covers 13 residues. The CDR3 loop is CASSLGPGNTIYF. DNA of the CDR3: TGTGCCAGCAGCTTGGGGCCTGGAAACACCATATATTTT.

The V and J genes are TRBV12-3 or TRBV12-4 and TRBJ2-6; D is ambiguous. V gave up 3 bases and J gave up 4 bases, with 7 bases separating them. This CDR3 spans 14 amino acids. The CDR3 spells CASSFSAGANVLTF. The CDR3 region has the DNA TGTGCCAGCAGTTTTTCGGCCGGGGCCAACGTCCTGACTTTC.

CDR3 bases: TGTGCCATCAGTGTTATGGGGGGTCAGCCCCAGCATTTT. It translates to CAISVMGGQPQHF. The V call is TRBV10-3, the J call TRBJ1-5, with D possibly TRBD1 on 5 matching bases. The germline gives CDR1 ENHRY, CDR2 SYGVKD. The CDR3 covers 13 residues. The V gene lost 4 bases and the J gene lost 6 bases, with 10 bases spanning the gap.

The chain joins TRBV25-1 to TRBJ2-3, with D unresolved. This CDR3 has 14 amino acids. The V end was cut by 6 bases, the J end by 2 bases, with 12 bases between. CDR1 and CDR2 (germline): MGHDK, SYGVNS. In nucleotides, the CDR3 is TGTGCCAGCAGCCCCGGGCTACCCACAGATACGCAGTATTTT. Its translation: CASSPGLPTDTQYF.

The V gene is TRBV15, the J gene TRBJ2-3; 11 nucleotides agree with TRBD2. Germline loops: CDR1 LNHNV, CDR2 YYDKDF (reference sequence). CDR3 length: 15 amino acids. With V trimmed by 3 bases and J by 2 bases, 1 base remained unmatched. This chain's CDR3 is CATSRTSGNTDTQYF. CDR3 DNA: TGTGCCACCAGCAGGACTAGCGGGAACACAGATACGCAGTATTTT. Looking up the rest from reference TRBV15 and TRBJ2-3 gives the full variable domain: DAMVIQNPRYQVTQFGKPVTLSCSQTLNHNVMYWYQQKSSQAPKLLFHYYDKDFNNEADTPDNFQSRRPNTSFCFLDIRSPGLGDTAMYLCATSRTSGNTDTQYFGPGTRLTVL.